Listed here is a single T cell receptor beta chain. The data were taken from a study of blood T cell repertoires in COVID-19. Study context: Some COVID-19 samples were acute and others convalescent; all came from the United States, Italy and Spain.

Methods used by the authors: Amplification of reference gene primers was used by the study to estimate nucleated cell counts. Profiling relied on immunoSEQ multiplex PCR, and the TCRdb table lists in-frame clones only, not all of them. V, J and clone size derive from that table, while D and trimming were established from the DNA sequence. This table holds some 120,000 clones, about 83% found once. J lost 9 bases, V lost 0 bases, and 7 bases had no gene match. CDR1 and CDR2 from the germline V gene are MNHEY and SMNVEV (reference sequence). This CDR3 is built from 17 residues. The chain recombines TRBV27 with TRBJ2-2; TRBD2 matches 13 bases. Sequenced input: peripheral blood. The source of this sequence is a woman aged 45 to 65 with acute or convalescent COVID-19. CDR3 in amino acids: CASSLSRTSGGVRELFF. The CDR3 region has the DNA TGTGCCAGCAGTTTATCCCGGACTAGCGGGGGTGTCCGGGAGCTGTTTTTT.